A selection of T cell receptor beta chains follows, all from one sample in a study of monozygotic twins with inflammatory bowel disease. One entry per CDR3 protein, without DNA, is what TCRdb gives after re-calling the 5' RACE reads. The specimen's table records 150,000 to 200,000 distinct CDR3 sequences. Sequenced input: blood. The receptors were gathered from a human donor with ulcerative colitis or Crohn's disease, or a healthy co-twin of an affected twin (not recorded which). Both conserved end residues are part of each CDR3.

cdr3_length,j_call,v_call,cdr3_aa
12,TRBJ2-7,TRBV20-1,CSARTGIYEQYF
15,TRBJ1-1,TRBV14,CASSQDATRNTEAFF
15,TRBJ2-7,TRBV15,CATSKRTGVVYEQYF
14,TRBJ2-3,TRBV27,CASKGRSSTDTQYF
13,TRBJ1-2,TRBV5-1,CASSHGFNYGYTF
12,TRBJ2-7,TRBV6-2/TRBV6-3,CASSYSTYEQYF
12,TRBJ2-7,TRBV11-2,CASSSLRGEQYF
12,TRBJ2-5,TRBV30,CAWSGELETQYF
14,TRBJ2-5,TRBV10-3,CAINRGQKQETQYF
14,TRBJ1-2,TRBV10-3,CAISESTGNYGYTF
16,TRBJ2-3,TRBV5-6,CASSPNPLGPTDTQYF
15,TRBJ2-2,TRBV5-4,CASSPDTENTGELFF
13,TRBJ2-7,TRBV10-3,CAISGGPSYEQYF
18,TRBJ1-4,TRBV7-8,CASSLAGRAIPTNEKLFF
12,TRBJ2-7,TRBV7-6,CASSLSPDEQYF
14,TRBJ2-3,TRBV20-1,CSARWLGTTDTQYF
14,TRBJ1-5,TRBV10-2,CASSEDRSSQPQHF
12,TRBJ1-1,TRBV5-8,CASRWVLAEAFF
15,TRBJ1-6,TRBV5-1,CASSRTVRWDSPLHF
12,TRBJ1-2,TRBV20-1,CSARPEQWGYTF
12,TRBJ2-1,TRBV20-1,CSARGSSREQFF
13,TRBJ2-7,TRBV20-1,CSARDVAPYEQYF